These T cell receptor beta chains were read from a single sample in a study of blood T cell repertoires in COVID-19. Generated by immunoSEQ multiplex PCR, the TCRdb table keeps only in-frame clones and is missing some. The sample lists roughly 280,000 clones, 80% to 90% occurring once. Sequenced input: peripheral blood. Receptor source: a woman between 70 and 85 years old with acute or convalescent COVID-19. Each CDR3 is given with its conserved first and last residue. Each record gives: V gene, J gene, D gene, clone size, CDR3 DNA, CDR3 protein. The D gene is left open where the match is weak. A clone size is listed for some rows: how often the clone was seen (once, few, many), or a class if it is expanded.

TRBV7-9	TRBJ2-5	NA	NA	TGTGCCAGCAGCCACTTAAAATTCAGGGAGACCCAGTACTTC	CASSHLKFRETQYF
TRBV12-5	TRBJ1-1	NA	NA	TGTGCTAGTGGTTTGGCCAACAGGGAAGCTTTCTTT	CASGLANREAFF
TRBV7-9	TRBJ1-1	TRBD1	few	TGTGCCAGCAGCTTTGGACAGGGAGTGGGCACTGAAGCTTTCTTT	CASSFGQGVGTEAFF
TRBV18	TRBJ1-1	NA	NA	TGTGCCAGCTCACCGGAGGGCACTGAAGCTTTCTTT	CASSPEGTEAFF
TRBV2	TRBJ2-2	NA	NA	TGTGCCAGCAGTGAATTCCGGGCGGGCACCGGGGAGCTGTTTTTT	CASSEFRAGTGELFF
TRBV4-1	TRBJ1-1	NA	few	TGCGCCAGCAGCCAATACGAGAGCCGCACTGAAGCTTTCTTT	CASSQYESRTEAFF
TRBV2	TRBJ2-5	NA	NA	TGTGCCAGCAGCCGAACAGCAAACCAAGAGACCCAGTACTTC	CASSRTANQETQYF
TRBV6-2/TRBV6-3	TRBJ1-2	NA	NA	TGTGCCAGCAGTTACGGTCAGGGGGGCTACACCTTC	CASSYGQGGYTF
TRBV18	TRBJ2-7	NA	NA	TGTGCCAGCTCACCCGACTTGGTTGGCTACGAGCAGTACTTC	CASSPDLVGYEQYF
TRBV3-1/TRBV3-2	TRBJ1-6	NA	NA	TGTGCCAGCAGCCAAGGGGGGACTTCTAACCGTCCCCCACCCCTCCACTTT	CASSQGGTSNRPPPLHF
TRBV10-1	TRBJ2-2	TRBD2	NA	TGCGCCAGCACGGCTAGCGGGGGGCGAGGCGGGGAGCTGTTTTTT	CASTASGGRGGELFF
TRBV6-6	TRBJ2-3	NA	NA	TGTGCCAGCCAATACAGGGATGCAGATACGCAGTATTTT	CASQYRDADTQYF
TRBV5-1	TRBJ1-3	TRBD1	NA	TGCGCCAGCAGCTCCGGGACAGGTGAAAGAAACACCATATATTTT	CASSSGTGERNTIYF
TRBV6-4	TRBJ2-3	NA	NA	TGTGCCAGCAGTGACTCGAGAGAAGGATTAGATGGGCATTTT	CASSDSREGLDGHF
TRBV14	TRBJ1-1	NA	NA	TGTGCCAGCAGCCAAGATAGCTGGGGACTAATGAACACTGAAGCTTTCTTT	CASSQDSWGLMNTEAFF
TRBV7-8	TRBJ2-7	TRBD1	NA	TGTGCCAGCAGCTCCGACAGGGATCGCGAGCAGTACTTC	CASSSDRDREQYF
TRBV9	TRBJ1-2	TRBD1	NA	TGTGCCAGCAGCGGCCCGGGACAGGGAGTCGGTGGCTACACCTTC	CASSGPGQGVGGYTF
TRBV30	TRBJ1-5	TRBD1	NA	TGTGCCTGGAGTGTAAAGACAGGGGGTAGCAATCAGCCCCAGCATTTT	CAWSVKTGGSNQPQHF
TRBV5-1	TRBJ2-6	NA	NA	TGCGCCAGCAGCTTGGGAGGGTCCGGGGCCAACGTCCTGACTTTC	CASSLGGSGANVLTF
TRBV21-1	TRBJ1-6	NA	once	TGTGCCAGCACAACGACAGTAGGTAATTCACCCCTCCACTTT	CASTTTVGNSPLHF
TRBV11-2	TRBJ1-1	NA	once	TGTGCCAGCAGCTTAGACGGGGCGGGGGACACTGAAGCTTTCTTT	CASSLDGAGDTEAFF
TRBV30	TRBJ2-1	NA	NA	TGTGCCTGGAGTGTTGGTGACCTCAAAAGACTGTCCAATGAGCAGTTCTTC	CAWSVGDLKRLSNEQFF